This TCR beta chain was sequenced for a study of T-cell memory formation after mild COVID-19. This clonotype came up a few times. It was 5'RACE with constant-segment primers that produced the TCR alpha and TCR beta cDNA libraries, which carried sample barcodes and UMIs. TCRdb re-called the 5' RACE reads through MiXCR, storing one row per CDR3 protein. Found here are 150,000 to 200,000 distinct CDR3 sequences, approximately 17% of them singletons; the top ten hold roughly 4.3%. The ends were cut back, 2 bases at V and 0 bases at J, with 5 bases in the middle. Germline CDR1 and CDR2: MNHEY and SVGEGT. This CDR3 contains 13 residues.

This sequence originates from a man aged 18 to 30 who had mild COVID-19 (a few samples of this study predate the infection). Cell type and time point are not known. Material: PBMCs or a T cell subset sorted from them (not recorded which). This chain links TRBV6-2 or TRBV6-3 with TRBJ2-7; D gene uncertain. The CDR3, as DNA: TGTGCCAGCAGTTACAGGGTCTCCTACGAGCAGTACGTC. Encoded protein: CASSYRVSYEQYV.